One sample yielded the 8 T cell receptor beta chains listed below, sequenced in a study of T cell responses to AZD1222 COVID-19 vaccine. Generated by immunoSEQ multiplex PCR, the TCRdb table keeps only in-frame clones and is missing some. This sample has about 150,000 clones; about 90% occur once, and the top ten carry around 1.9%. This sample comprised peripheral blood, obtained on day 0 of AZD1222 vaccination. These receptors were taken from an adult in good health.

This clone was counted once. The chain joins TRBV12-3 or TRBV12-4 to TRBJ2-3, with D unclear. V dropped 4 bases and J dropped 2 bases, with 1 base sitting between them. CDR3 length: 11 residues. The DNA of the CDR3 is TGTGCCAGCAGTTACACAGATACGCAGTATTTT. It specifies CASSYTDTQYF.

The V gene is TRBV3-1 (or the pseudogene TRBV3-2), the J gene TRBJ2-1; 11 positions agree with TRBD2. CDR1 LGHDT and CDR2 YNNKEL come from the germline V gene (reference sequence). J lost 0 bases, V lost 4 bases, and 5 bases had no gene match. This CDR3 is 17 amino acids long. CDR3 nucleotides: TGTGCCAGCAGCCCAAGACTAGCGGGGTTCTCCTACAATGAGCAGTTCTTC. As protein: CASSPRLAGFSYNEQFF.

The V gene is TRBV5-1, the J gene TRBJ2-1; a weak D match, TRBD2 (7 bases). The length of the CDR3 is 16 residues. Trimming took 0 bases from V and 4 from J, leaving 14 bases between them. The V gene's germline CDR1 is SGHRS and CDR2 YFSETQ. CDR3 region: CASSLAWRGPYNEQFF. The CDR3 nucleotides are TGCGCCAGCAGCTTGGCCTGGCGGGGGCCTTACAATGAGCAGTTCTTC. Together with reference TRBV5-1 and TRBJ2-1, the CDR3 gives the full variable domain: KAGVTQTPRYLIKTRGQQVTLSCSPISGHRSVSWYQQTPGQGLQFLFEYFSETQRNKGNFPGRFSGRQFSNSRSEMNVSTLELGDSALYLCASSLAWRGPYNEQFFGPGTRLTVL.

The genes are TRBV6-5 and TRBJ1-2; D may be TRBD1 (5 bases). This CDR3 is built from 15 residues. Between the trimmed V and J ends, which lost 5 bases and 5 bases, there was a span of 18 bases. Germline values: CDR1 MNHEY, CDR2 SVGAGI. The CDR3, as DNA: TGTGCCAGCAGTCCGCCGACAGTTTCCCAGTATGGCTACACCTTC. Its protein product is CASSPPTVSQYGYTF.

The J gene is TRBJ1-1, the V gene TRBV10-3; D is possibly TRBD1 (5 bases). The CDR3 runs to 12 residues. Trimming shortened V by 9 bases and J by 0 bases, and 8 bases separated the two germline ends. Germline values: CDR1 ENHRY, CDR2 SYGVKD. The CDR3 region is CAIGTVNTEAFF. The CDR3 coding sequence is TGTGCCATAGGGACGGTGAACACTGAAGCTTTCTTT.

This clone showed up just once. For the CDR3, the DNA is TGTGCCAGCAGCACCCAGGGACAGGACTCTGGAAACACCATATATTTT. Translation gives CASSTQGQDSGNTIYF. V usage is TRBV7-2 and J usage is TRBJ1-3; 8 bases are shared with TRBD1. V was clipped by 5 bases and J by 0 bases; unmatched bases: 6. The CDR3 extends over 16 amino acids. Germline V lookup: CDR1 SGHTA, CDR2 FQGNSA. Drawing the rest from reference TRBV7-2 and TRBJ1-3, the complete variable domain is GAGVSQSPSNKVTEKGKDVELRCDPISGHTALYWYRQSLGQGLEFLIYFQGNSAPDKSGLPSDRFSAERTGGSVSTLTIQRTQQEDSAVYLCASSTQGQDSGNTIYFGEGSWLTVV.

V gene TRBV6-5 combines with J gene TRBJ2-7; 7 nucleotides align to TRBD1. The trim removed 8 bases at V and 2 bases at J, leaving 6 bases unmatched. Germline loops: CDR1 MNHEY, CDR2 SVGAGI. This CDR3 contains 13 residues. This CDR3 is CASGRDSTYEQYF. CDR3 sequence (DNA): TGTGCCAGCGGCCGGGACAGCACCTACGAGCAGTACTTC.

CDR3 nucleotides: TGCGCCAGCAGCTTGTTCGGGGATACCGGGGAGCTGTTTTTT. Protein product: CASSLFGDTGELFF. The rearrangement joins TRBV5-1 to TRBJ2-2; perhaps TRBD2 as D (5 bases). Trimming left V 1 base short and J 5 bases short, with 9 bases between. CDR1 SGHRS and CDR2 YFSETQ come from the germline V gene. This CDR3 contains 14 residues. Full variable domain (missing parts from reference TRBV5-1 and TRBJ2-2): KAGVTQTPRYLIKTRGQQVTLSCSPISGHRSVSWYQQTPGQGLQFLFEYFSETQRNKGNFPGRFSGRQFSNSRSEMNVSTLELGDSALYLCASSLFGDTGELFFGEGSRLTVL.